Below, 21 T cell receptor beta chains from the same sample are listed, as sequenced in a study of PD-1 blockade in classical Hodgkin lymphoma. Time point specified: cycle 4 day 1 (C4D1), after 5 to 7 weeks of nivolumab. Each patient's relapse followed autologous stem cell transplantation, and brentuximab vedotin exposure varied. Magnetic negative selection served to purify CD4+ T cells out of PBMCs that had been thawed. Clones were sequenced by immunoSEQ multiplex PCR, and TCRdb holds only the in-frame ones, with some missing. This sample has about 12,000 clones, with almost 90% found just once. The sample here was CD4+ T cells from blood, taken before the fourth cycle of nivolumab. These receptors were obtained from a human donor with classical Hodgkin lymphoma.

This clone is a singleton in its sample. The rearrangement links TRBV7-2 to TRBJ1-1; perhaps TRBD1 as D (5 bases). The V gene lost 2 bases and the J gene lost 8 bases, with 12 bases spanning the gap. CDR1 SGHTA and CDR2 FQGNSA come from the germline V gene. CDR3 size: 13 residues. This CDR3 is CASSLMGGVEAFF. As DNA, the CDR3 is TGTGCCAGCAGCTTAATGGGGGGAGTAGAAGCTTTCTTT.

The chain links TRBV1 to TRBJ2-3; the D call TRBD2 from the table was never checked on the DNA. TRBV1 is marked as a pseudogene. This CDR3 has 16 amino acids. CDR3 residues: CTSSQKGGTRPDTQYF. Written as DNA, the CDR3 is TGCACCAGCAGCCAAAAAGGGGGGACTAGACCAGATACGCAGTATTTT.

The chain combines TRBV7-8 with TRBJ2-7; 9 positions agree with TRBD1. Losses at the gene ends were 8 bases for V and 6 bases for J; bases not matched to a gene: 11. The germline CDR1 and CDR2 sequences are SGHVS and FQNEAQ. This CDR3 comprises 14 residues. The CDR3 spells CASDTGTGSSEQYF. In DNA, the CDR3 is TGTGCCAGCGACACCGGGACAGGGAGCAGCGAGCAGTACTTC.

The J gene is TRBJ2-7, the V gene TRBV15, with TRBD1 matching over 9 bases. The CDR3 is 12 residues long. CDR1 LNHNV and CDR2 YYDKDF come from the germline V gene (reference sequence). V shed 8 bases, J shed 5 bases, and the junction held 4 bases outside the gene matches. CDR3 region: CATWDRVNEQYF. Written as DNA, the CDR3 is TGTGCCACCTGGGACAGGGTCAACGAGCAGTACTTC.

This rearrangement joins TRBV2 to TRBJ1-3, with D perhaps TRBD1 (5 bases). Germline CDR1 is SNHLY and CDR2 is FYNNEI. The CDR3 is 14 amino acids. V lost 6 bases to trimming and J lost 6 bases, with 15 bases between them. The DNA for the CDR3 is TGTGCCAGCAGACCCAGGGTGAAGGAAAACACCATATATTTT. Its translation: CASRPRVKENTIYF.

The chain has TRBV29-1 and TRBJ2-5; D assignment may be TRBD1 or TRBD2 (5 bases each). Trimming removed 7 bases at V and 6 bases at J, with 21 bases between. The CDR3 is 14 residues long. Germline CDR1 is SQVTM and CDR2 is ANQGSEA. Here the CDR3 reads CSAYRDQATKTQYF. CDR3 DNA: TGCAGCGCATACCGGGACCAAGCAACAAAGACCCAGTACTTC.

J is TRBJ2-1 and V is TRBV15; TRBD1 might be the D (6 bases). The CDR3 is 16 residues long. Germline V gene lookup returns CDR1 LNHNV and CDR2 YYDKDF (reference sequence). Trimming left V 1 base short and J 6 bases short, with 16 bases between. CDR3 in amino acids: CATSRVGASSFNEQFF. The CDR3, as DNA: TGTGCCACCAGCAGAGTGGGGGCTAGTAGTTTCAATGAGCAGTTCTTC.

The chain uses TRBV29-1 and TRBJ1-5, with a possible D match to TRBD1 (6 bases). The germline CDR1 and CDR2 sequences are SQVTM and ANQGSEA. V lost 8 bases, J lost 3 bases, and 11 bases lay in between. The CDR3 length is 12 residues. CDR3 nucleotide sequence: TGCAGCTGTGGGGACACCAATCAGCCCCAGCATTTT. Translating gives CSCGDTNQPQHF. The full variable domain, rest sourced from reference TRBV29-1 and TRBJ1-5, is SAVISQKPSRDICQRGTSLTIQCQVDSQVTMMFWYRQQPGQSLTLIATANQGSEATYESGFVIDKFPISRPNLTFSTLTVSNMSPEDSSIYLCSCGDTNQPQHFGDGTRLSIL.

This chain connects TRBV19 to TRBJ2-2; 8 nucleotides match TRBD1. Germline V gene sequence: CDR1 LNHDA, CDR2 SQIVND (reference sequence). The CDR3 length is 15 residues. V shed 1 base and J 4 bases; nucleotides not matched to a gene: 2. CDR3: CASSIATGGTGELFF. CDR3 sequence (DNA): TGTGCCAGTAGTATAGCAACAGGGGGCACCGGGGAGCTGTTTTTT. The full variable domain, rest sourced from reference TRBV19 and TRBJ2-2, is DGGITQSPKYLFRKEGQNVTLSCEQNLNHDAMYWYRQDPGQGLRLIYYSQIVNDFQKGDIAEGYSVSREKKESFPLTVTSAQKNPTAFYLCASSIATGGTGELFFGEGSRLTVL.

Here the CDR3 reads CASSYSTGGVGNTIYF. CDR3 DNA sequence: TGTGCCAGCAGTTACTCCACAGGGGGCGTCGGAAACACCATATATTTT. The V call is TRBV6-6, the J call TRBJ1-3; 9 bases map to TRBD1. Germline CDR1 MNHNY, CDR2 SVGAGI (reference sequence). Trimming at V came to 0 bases and at J to 4 bases, leaving 4 bases not matched to a gene. CDR3 length: 16 amino acids.

The chain links TRBV5-1 to TRBJ2-1; 7 bases are shared with TRBD1. The CDR3 runs 15 residues. Losses at the gene ends were 3 bases for V and 3 bases for J; bases not matched to a gene: 6. The germline V gene has CDR1 SGHRS and CDR2 YFSETQ. CDR3 sequence: CASSSQGVSYNEQFF. CDR3 DNA sequence: TGCGCCAGCAGCTCCCAGGGGGTGAGCTACAATGAGCAGTTCTTC.

The chain has TRBV10-1 and TRBJ1-3, with D uncertain. Germline values: CDR1 WNHNN, CDR2 SYGVQD (reference sequence). The CDR3 has 13 amino acids. Trimming shortened V by 6 bases and J by 0 bases, and 6 bases separated the two germline ends. The CDR3 reads CASSGVSGNTIYF. The CDR3 region has the DNA TGCGCCAGCAGCGGGGTCTCTGGAAACACCATATATTTT.

This chain connects TRBV6-5 to TRBJ2-3; D gene ambiguous. The V gene's germline CDR1 is MNHEY and CDR2 SVGAGI. The CDR3 has 13 amino acids. The germline V and J ends were trimmed by 2 bases and 4 bases, with 7 bases remaining between them. CDR3 bases: TGTGCCAGCAGTTACCGGACCCCAGATACGCAGTATTTT. Translating gives CASSYRTPDTQYF.

This chain uses TRBV12-5 with TRBJ1-2; no clear D. V lost 7 bases and J 4 bases, leaving 10 bases between the germline ends. The length of the CDR3 is 12 residues. Looked up from germline, CDR1 is LGHNT and CDR2 is FRNRAP. CDR3 nucleotides: TGTGCTAGTGCTGGAGATACCTATGGCTACACCTTC. Its protein is CASAGDTYGYTF.

J is TRBJ1-2 and V is TRBV18, with D perhaps TRBD1 (5 bases). V was cut by 3 bases and J by 4 bases, with 12 bases left in between. The CDR3 is made up of 14 amino acids. CDR1 KGHSH and CDR2 LQKENI come from the germline V gene. CDR3 in amino acids: CASSPTPGVYGYTF. Here the CDR3 DNA reads TGTGCCAGCTCACCGACTCCGGGGGTCTATGGCTACACCTTC.

V is TRBV7-9 and J is TRBJ2-5; D is perhaps TRBD1 (6 bases). This CDR3 has 18 amino acids. Germline V gene data show CDR1 as SEHNR and CDR2 as FQNEAQ (reference sequence). V was pared by 0 bases and J by 4 bases, with 21 bases between. The CDR3 bases are TGTGCCAGCAGCTTAGCCCAGAGGTTTGGGGGCCCCCGAGAGACCCAGTACTTC. The encoded protein is CASSLAQRFGGPRETQYF.

The gene calls are TRBV7-2 and TRBJ2-7; the D gene is possibly TRBD1 (7 bases). Deletions cut 2 bases from V and 3 bases from J, with 11 bases between. In germline, CDR1 is SGHTA, CDR2 FQGNSA. This CDR3 is built from 14 residues. Written as DNA, the CDR3 is TGTGCCAGCAGCTTACAGGGGGGCTTCTACGAGCAGTACTTC. It translates to CASSLQGGFYEQYF.

This chain links TRBV5-6 with TRBJ2-6; either TRBD1 or TRBD2 may supply D (5 bases each). The V gene's germline CDR1 is SGHDT and CDR2 YYEEEE. This CDR3 has 18 residues. With 5 bases removed from V and 0 bases from J, the gap between germline ends came to 18 bases. CDR3 DNA sequence: TGTGCCAGCAGTCCGGGATGGCTAGGGGTCTCTGGGGCCAACGTCCTGACTTTC. Encoded protein: CASSPGWLGVSGANVLTF.

This rearrangement joins TRBV5-1 to TRBJ1-4; TRBD1 aligns across 7 bases. Per the germline V gene, CDR1 is SGHRS and CDR2 is YFSETQ. V gave up 4 bases and J gave up 3 bases; unmatched junction bases: 3. The CDR3 is made up of 14 amino acids. CDR3 DNA: TGCGCCAGCAGCGGGGGACAGCCTAATGAAAAACTGTTTTTT. Its protein product is CASSGGQPNEKLFF.

The chain recombines TRBV7-9 with TRBJ2-6, with 7 bases lining up with TRBD2. Germline CDR1 and CDR2: SEHNR and FQNEAQ (reference sequence). V was pared by 5 bases and J by 0 bases, with 1 base of the junction left unmatched. CDR3 length equals 15 residues. This CDR3 is CASSTGGSGANVLTF. The CDR3, as DNA: TGTGCCAGCAGCACGGGGGGCTCTGGGGCCAACGTCCTGACTTTC. Together with reference TRBV7-9 and TRBJ2-6, the CDR3 gives the full variable domain: DTGVSQNPRHKITKRGQNVTFRCDPISEHNRLYWYRQTLGQGPEFLTYFQNEAQLEKSRLLSDRFSAERPKGSFSTLEIQRTEQGDSAMYLCASSTGGSGANVLTFGAGSRLTVL.

The V call is TRBV5-1, the J call TRBJ2-3; 7 bases match TRBD2. Germline trimming cut 2 bases from V and 4 bases from J; bases unmatched to any gene: 4. CDR1 and CDR2 (germline): SGHRS, YFSETQ. CDR3 length: 14 residues. CDR3 DNA sequence: TGCGCCAGCAGCTTAGGAGGGAGGGCAGATACGCAGTATTTT. Its translation: CASSLGGRADTQYF.